This T cell receptor (beta chain) is drawn from a study of blood T cell repertoires in COVID-19. Study details: From the United States, Italy and Spain came samples of acute and convalescent COVID-19. T cells, B-cell-depleted T cells, or PBMCs provided the cDNA or gDNA that served as material.

In the original analysis: Nucleated cell number was recorded as an estimate derived from reference gene primer amplification. Method: immunoSEQ multiplex PCR; TCRdb's copy keeps in-frame clones and lacks some. Clonal size and the V and J genes are those of that table, whereas D and trimming came from the DNA. The table has approximately 90,000 clones, 81% seen once; the top ten hold around 4.5%. The sample consisted of peripheral blood. The sequence derives from a man aged 60 to 75 with acute or convalescent COVID-19.

CDR3 in amino acids: CASSTRNTEAFF. Written as DNA, the CDR3 is TGTGCCAGCAGCACCCGGAACACTGAAGCTTTCTTT. The chain couples TRBV21-1 to TRBJ1-1. TRBV21-1 is given as a pseudogene. The CDR3 sequence is 12 residues long.